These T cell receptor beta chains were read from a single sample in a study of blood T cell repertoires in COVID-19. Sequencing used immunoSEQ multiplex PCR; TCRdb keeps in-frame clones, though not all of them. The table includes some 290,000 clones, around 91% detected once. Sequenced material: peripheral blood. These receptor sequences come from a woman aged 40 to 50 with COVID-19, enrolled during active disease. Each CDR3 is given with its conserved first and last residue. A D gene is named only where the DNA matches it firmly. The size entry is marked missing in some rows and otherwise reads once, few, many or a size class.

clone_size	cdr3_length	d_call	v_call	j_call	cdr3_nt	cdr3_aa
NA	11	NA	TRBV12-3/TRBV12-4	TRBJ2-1	TGTGCCAGCAGTTACAGGGTGGGGCAGTTCTTC	CASSYRVGQFF
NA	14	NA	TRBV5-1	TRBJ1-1	TGCGCCAGCAGCTTCAGGGTGGGGAACACTGAAGCTTTCTTT	CASSFRVGNTEAFF
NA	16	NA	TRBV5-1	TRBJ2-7	TGCGCCAGCAGCCCCGACTCCTCCGGGGGCTCCTACGAGCAGTACTTC	CASSPDSSGGSYEQYF
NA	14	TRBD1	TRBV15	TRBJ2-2	TGTGCCACCAGCACGGGACAGGGGGCCGGGGAGCTGTTTTTT	CATSTGQGAGELFF
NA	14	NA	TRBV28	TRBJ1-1	TGTGCCAGCAGCCAAGCCAGGGATAACACTGAAGCTTTCTTT	CASSQARDNTEAFF
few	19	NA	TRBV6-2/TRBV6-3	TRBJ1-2	TGTGCCAGCAGTTACCTGGTCAGGGGCGCCTCACCGCCCAACTATGGCTACACCTTC	CASSYLVRGASPPNYGYTF
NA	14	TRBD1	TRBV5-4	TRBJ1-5	TGTGCCAGCAGCTTCCAGGGGGGCAATCAGCCCCAGCATTTT	CASSFQGGNQPQHF
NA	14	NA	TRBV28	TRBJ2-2	TGTGCCAGCAGTGGGTCAGGGAACACCGGGGAGCTGTTTTTT	CASSGSGNTGELFF
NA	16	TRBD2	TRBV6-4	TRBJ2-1	TGTGCCAGCAGTGACGCGGGACTAGCTAGAGGCGGTGAGCAGTTCTTC	CASSDAGLARGGEQFF
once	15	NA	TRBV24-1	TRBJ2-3	TGTGCCACCAGTGACCTCGGGTCGGACACAGATACGCAGTATTTT	CATSDLGSDTDTQYF
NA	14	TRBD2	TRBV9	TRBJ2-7	TGTGCCAGCAGCCCCGGCGGGGGGCCCTACGAGCAGTACTTC	CASSPGGGPYEQYF
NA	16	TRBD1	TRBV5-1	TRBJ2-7	TGCGCCAGCAGCTGGGGGGGACAGGGGTACTCCTACGAGCAGTACTTC	CASSWGGQGYSYEQYF
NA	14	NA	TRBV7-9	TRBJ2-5	TGTGCCAGCAGCTTGCTTTCCAGTGAAGAGACCCAGTACTTC	CASSLLSSEETQYF
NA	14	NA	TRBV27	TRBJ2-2	TGTGCCAGCAGTTTATGGGCGATCACCGGGGAGCTGTTTTTT	CASSLWAITGELFF
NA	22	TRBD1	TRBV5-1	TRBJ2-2	TGCGCCAGCAGCTTCGGTGGTCGTCGGGGTAGGTCGGGGACAGCGAACACCGGGGAGCTGTTTTTT	CASSFGGRRGRSGTANTGELFF
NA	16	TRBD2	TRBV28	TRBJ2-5	TGTGCCAGCAGTTCCGTGACTAGCGGGAGGGGTGAGACCCAGTACTTC	CASSSVTSGRGETQYF
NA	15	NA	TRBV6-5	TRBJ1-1	TGTGCCAGCAGTTACTTGACAAATATGAACACTGAAGCTTTCTTT	CASSYLTNMNTEAFF